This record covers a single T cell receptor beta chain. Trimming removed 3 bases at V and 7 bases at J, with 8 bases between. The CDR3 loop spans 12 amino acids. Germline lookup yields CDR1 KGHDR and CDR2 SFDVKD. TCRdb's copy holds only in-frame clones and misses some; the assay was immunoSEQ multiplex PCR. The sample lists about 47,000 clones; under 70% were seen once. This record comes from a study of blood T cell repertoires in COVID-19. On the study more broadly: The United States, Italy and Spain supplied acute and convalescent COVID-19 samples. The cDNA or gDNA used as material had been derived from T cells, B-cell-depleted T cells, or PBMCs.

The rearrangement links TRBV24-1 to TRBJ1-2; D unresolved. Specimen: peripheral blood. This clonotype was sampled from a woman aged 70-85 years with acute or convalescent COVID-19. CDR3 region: CATSDPDIGYTF. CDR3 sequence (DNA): TGTGCCACCAGTGATCCAGATATTGGCTACACCTTC.